This entry lists 25 T cell receptor beta chains sequenced from one sample in a study of cytomegalovirus exposure and HLA in healthy donors. PCR used 60 Vbeta primers and 13 Jbeta primers. The protocol was immunoSEQ multiplex PCR, while the TCRdb copy is restricted to in-frame clones and leaves out a portion. Of roughly 200,000 clones listed, around 77% are singletons. The sample consisted of PBMCs. These receptors all come from a man aged 55 to 70 in good health and CMV-seronegative.

This clone is a singleton in its sample. V is TRBV9 and J is TRBJ2-7; 8 bases agree with TRBD1. The germline V gene has CDR1 SGDLS and CDR2 YYNGEE. This CDR3 has 15 residues. The V and J ends lost 2 bases and 9 bases, in that order; junction bases with no gene match: 13. This chain's CDR3 is CASSVSGTGGGGQYF. The CDR3, as DNA: TGTGCCAGCAGCGTTTCCGGGACAGGAGGGGGCGGGCAGTACTTC.

This chain links TRBV19 with TRBJ2-7; possibly TRBD1 for D (6 bases). The CDR3 contains 15 residues. CDR1 and CDR2 (germline): LNHDA, SQIVND (reference sequence). Deletions cut 4 bases from V and 2 bases from J, with 15 bases between. CDR3 in DNA: TGTGCCAGTAGTACTCAGGGGCTGCCGACCTACGAGCAGTACTTC. Amino acids: CASSTQGLPTYEQYF.

This clone was detected only once. The chain links TRBV18 to TRBJ2-7; maybe TRBD1 (6 bases). V was shortened by 3 bases and J by 3 bases, with 9 bases between the two germline ends. The CDR3 is 13 residues long. In germline, CDR1 is KGHSH, CDR2 LQKENI. The CDR3 here is CASSPLQGYEQYF. CDR3 bases: TGTGCCAGCTCACCGCTACAGGGCTACGAGCAGTACTTC.

The rearrangement uses TRBV27 and TRBJ1-5, with TRBD1 matching over 10 bases. Germline assignment: CDR1 MNHEY and CDR2 SMNVEV (reference sequence). The ends lost 5 bases at V and 0 bases at J; junction bases unmatched: 7. CDR3 length: 17 residues. The CDR3: CASSPGQGVPSNQPQHF. The CDR3 DNA follows: TGTGCCAGCAGTCCCGGACAGGGGGTCCCTAGCAATCAGCCCCAGCATTTT.

For this clone: At one end the junction does not follow the germline gene, possibly because of a read error. The rearrangement links TRBV5-4 to TRBJ1-2; 8 positions match TRBD1. Germline CDR1 reads SGHNT; CDR2 reads YYREEE (reference sequence). CDR3 length equals 14 residues. DNA for the CDR3: TGTGCCAGCAGCTTGCGACAGGGGCACTATGGCTACCCCTTC. Translated, it gives CASSLRQGHYGYPF.

Note on this clone: Relative to the germline gene, one junction end is altered; a read error may explain this. The chain couples TRBV9 to TRBJ1-2, with D tentatively TRBD1 (5 bases). Germline loops: CDR1 SGDLS, CDR2 YYNGEE. The CDR3 loop spans 11 amino acids. As DNA, the CDR3 is TGTGCCAGCAGCCAAGGGGCTGGCTACCCCTTC. As protein: CASSQGAGYPF.

CDR3 amino acids: CASSFGRGRDRPQHF. In nucleotides, the CDR3 is TGTGCCAGCAGCTTCGGTCGGGGGAGAGATCGGCCCCAGCATTTT. The chain joins TRBV7-8 to TRBJ1-5, with D possibly matching TRBD1 (5 bases). V gave up 3 bases and J gave up 9 bases, with 18 bases separating them. The germline V gene has CDR1 SGHVS and CDR2 FQNEAQ. The length of the CDR3 is 15 residues.

This clone was found once. V is TRBV28 and J is TRBJ2-2; D is possibly TRBD2 (6 bases). CDR3 length: 13 residues. CDR1 is MDHEN and CDR2 is SYDVKM in the germline V gene. V lost 7 bases to trimming and J lost 7 bases, with 13 bases between them. CDR3 in DNA: TGTGCCAGCATAAAGGCGGGGATCGGGGAGCTGTTTTTT. It translates to CASIKAGIGELFF. Supplemented by reference TRBV28 and TRBJ2-2, the full variable domain reads DVKVTQSSRYLVKRTGEKVFLECVQDMDHENMFWYRQDPGLGLRLIYFSYDVKMKEKGDIPEGYSVSREKKERFSLILESASTNQTSMYLCASIKAGIGELFFGEGSRLTVL.

This clone was detected once. The V and J genes are TRBV5-1 and TRBJ1-2, with D tentatively TRBD1 (6 bases). The CDR3 is 13 amino acids. Between the trimmed V and J ends, which lost 0 bases and 8 bases, there was a span of 11 bases. The V gene's germline CDR1 is SGHRS and CDR2 YFSETQ. The CDR3 reads CASSLVTGQGYTF. The CDR3 DNA follows: TGCGCCAGCAGCTTGGTGACAGGTCAGGGCTACACCTTC.

V gene TRBV25-1 combines with J gene TRBJ2-2; D is unresolved. Deletions cut 1 base from V and 4 bases from J, with 7 bases between. The length of the CDR3 is 14 residues. The germline gives CDR1 MGHDK, CDR2 SYGVNS. The CDR3 nucleotides are TGTGCCAGCAGTGAATTACCCGGCACCGGGGAGCTGTTTTTT. Translating it yields CASSELPGTGELFF.

The chain employs TRBV7-3 and TRBJ2-2; a weak D match, TRBD2 (6 bases). This CDR3 spans 17 amino acids. Germline V gives CDR1 SGHTA, CDR2 FQGTGA. V was pared by 4 bases and J by 2 bases, with 17 bases between. The CDR3 protein is CASSYGAGGTNTGELFF. CDR3 bases: TGTGCCAGCAGCTACGGGGCCGGGGGAACAAACACCGGGGAGCTGTTTTTT.

V gene TRBV19 combines with J gene TRBJ1-6; possibly TRBD1 for D (5 bases). Germline V gene sequence: CDR1 LNHDA, CDR2 SQIVND (reference sequence). The CDR3 sequence is 14 residues long. V was trimmed by 4 bases and J by 5 bases, leaving 9 bases between them. The CDR3 is CASSSDSDNSPLHF. DNA of the CDR3: TGTGCCAGTAGTAGCGACAGCGATAATTCACCCCTCCACTTT.

This clone was detected a few times. The CDR3 is CASSGFEKLFF. In nucleotides, the CDR3 is TGTGCCAGCAGCGGGTTTGAAAAACTGTTTTTT. The chain couples TRBV28 to TRBJ1-4; D is undetermined. From germline, CDR1 is MDHEN and CDR2 SYDVKM. Trimming took 6 bases from V and 7 from J, leaving 6 bases between them. The CDR3 is 11 residues long.

J is TRBJ1-4 and V is TRBV19; a weak D match, TRBD1 (6 bases). This CDR3 has 14 residues. In germline, CDR1 is LNHDA, CDR2 SQIVND (reference sequence). Trimming removed 7 bases at V and 7 bases at J, with 16 bases between. CDR3 amino acids: CASNPNREVEKLFF. In DNA form, the CDR3 reads TGTGCCAGTAACCCTAACAGGGAAGTTGAAAAACTGTTTTTT.

This chain links TRBV7-9 with TRBJ2-5; 8 bases fit TRBD1. There are 13 residues in the CDR3. Trimming cost V 6 bases and J 5 bases; bases outside gene matches: 5. The germline CDR1 and CDR2 sequences are SEHNR and FQNEAQ (reference sequence). The CDR3 reads CASRSTGGETQYF. DNA for the CDR3: TGTGCCAGCAGATCTACAGGGGGGGAGACCCAGTACTTC.

About this clone itself: At the DNA level, this CDR3 is encoded by other sequences in the same sample as well. This rearrangement joins TRBV9 to TRBJ2-7, with D perhaps TRBD1 (6 bases). V lost 2 bases, J lost 2 bases, and 11 bases lay in between. The CDR3 loop spans 14 amino acids. Germline values: CDR1 SGDLS, CDR2 YYNGEE. Here the CDR3 reads CASSVGTTPYEQYF. The CDR3 coding sequence is TGTGCCAGCAGCGTCGGGACAACACCCTACGAGCAGTACTTC.

J is TRBJ2-7 and V is TRBV4-1; 10 bases line up with TRBD1. In germline, CDR1 is MGHRA, CDR2 YSYEKL. V shed 2 bases, J shed 3 bases, and the junction held 4 bases outside the gene matches. This CDR3 has 15 amino acids. CDR3 sequence reads: CASSQRDRGNYEQYF. The CDR3 coding sequence is TGCGCCAGCAGCCAACGGGACAGGGGAAACTACGAGCAGTACTTC.

In its sample, this clone was seen once. The chain joins TRBV29-1 to TRBJ2-7; 11 bases fit TRBD1. Germline CDR1 SQVTM, CDR2 ANQGSEA. Trimming cost V 3 bases and J 3 bases; bases outside gene matches: 4. CDR3 size: 14 residues. The CDR3 is CSVDLGQGGYEQYF. Here the CDR3 DNA reads TGCAGCGTTGATTTGGGACAGGGGGGCTACGAGCAGTACTTC.

The chain carries TRBV5-1 and TRBJ2-3; 7 positions agree with TRBD1. The length of the CDR3 is 14 residues. After removal of 7 bases from V and 2 bases from J, the junction contained 7 bases not matched to a gene. Germline CDR1 is SGHRS and CDR2 is YFSETQ. CDR3 coding DNA: TGCGCCAGCTCGGACAGGTTGCCCACAGATACGCAGTATTTT. This encodes CASSDRLPTDTQYF.

This rearrangement joins TRBV5-6 to TRBJ2-1; D perhaps matches TRBD2 (7 bases). The CDR3 runs to 16 residues. V lost 4 bases and J lost 2, with 16 bases in between. From germline, CDR1 is SGHDT and CDR2 YYEEEE. The CDR3, as DNA: TGTGCCAGCAGCCCGGAGAGGGGGGGGGCCTACAATGAGCAGTTCTTC. Encoded protein: CASSPERGGAYNEQFF.

The chain recombines TRBV25-1 with TRBJ2-1; TRBD2 might be the D (6 bases). This CDR3 has 18 residues. With 3 bases removed from V and 0 bases from J, the gap between germline ends came to 18 bases. Per germline, CDR1 MGHDK and CDR2 SYGVNS. CDR3 sequence reads: CASSDSYSGLDSYNEQFF. CDR3 DNA sequence: TGTGCCAGCAGTGATTCCTATAGCGGCCTAGACTCCTACAATGAGCAGTTCTTC. Supplemented by reference TRBV25-1 and TRBJ2-1, the full variable domain reads EADIYQTPRYLVIGTGKKITLECSQTMGHDKMYWYQQDPGMELHLIHYSYGVNSTEKGDLSSESTVSRIRTEHFPLTLESARPSHTSQYLCASSDSYSGLDSYNEQFFGPGTRLTVL.

This chain connects TRBV5-1 to TRBJ2-2, with 8 bases lining up with TRBD1. Germline-derived CDR1 and CDR2 are SGHRS and YFSETQ. This CDR3 spans 15 amino acids. V lost 2 bases to trimming and J lost 5 bases; unmatched junction nucleotides: 5. The CDR3 loop reads CASSFDRGGTGELFF. CDR3 nucleotide sequence: TGCGCCAGCAGCTTCGACAGGGGAGGAACCGGGGAGCTGTTTTTT.

The CDR3 nucleotides are TGTGCCAGTAGTCCCTTATTATCAGCGGGTACCGGGGAGCTGTTTTTT. Its translation: CASSPLLSAGTGELFF. This sequence joins TRBV19 and TRBJ2-2, with a weak D call TRBD2 (6 bases). Looked up from germline, CDR1 is LNHDA and CDR2 is SQIVND (reference sequence). V was pared by 5 bases and J by 5 bases, with 18 bases between. CDR3 length: 16 residues. Filled out from reference TRBV19 and TRBJ2-2, the complete variable domain reads DGGITQSPKYLFRKEGQNVTLSCEQNLNHDAMYWYRQDPGQGLRLIYYSQIVNDFQKGDIAEGYSVSREKKESFPLTVTSAQKNPTAFYLCASSPLLSAGTGELFFGEGSRLTVL.

The genes are TRBV14 and TRBJ1-1, with a possible D match to TRBD1 (6 bases). Germline V gene lookup returns CDR1 SGHDN and CDR2 FVKESK. The CDR3 is made up of 13 amino acids. Trimming removed 1 base at V and 7 bases at J, with 10 bases between. CDR3 residues: CASSQGGGLEAFF. The CDR3 DNA reads TGTGCCAGCAGCCAAGGCGGGGGCCTTGAAGCTTTCTTT.

The rearrangement joins TRBV10-3 to TRBJ2-1, with 8 bases that match TRBD1. V lost 0 bases to trimming and J lost 4 bases; unmatched junction nucleotides: 2. This CDR3 contains 15 residues. Per the germline V gene, CDR1 is ENHRY and CDR2 is SYGVKD. CDR3 nucleotide sequence: TGTGCCATCAGTGAGTCGGGGGACAGGTACAATGAGCAGTTCTTC. Its translation: CAISESGDRYNEQFF.